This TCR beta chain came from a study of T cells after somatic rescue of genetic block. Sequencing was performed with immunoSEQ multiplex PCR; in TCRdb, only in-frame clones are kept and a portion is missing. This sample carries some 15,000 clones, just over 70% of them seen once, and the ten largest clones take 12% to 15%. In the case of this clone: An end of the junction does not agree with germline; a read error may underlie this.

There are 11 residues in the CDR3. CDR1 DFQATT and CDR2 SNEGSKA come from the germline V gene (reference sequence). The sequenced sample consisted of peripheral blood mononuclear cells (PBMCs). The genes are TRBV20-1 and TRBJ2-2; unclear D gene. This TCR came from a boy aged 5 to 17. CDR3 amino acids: CSPSGTGELFF. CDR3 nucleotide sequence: TGCAGTCCTAGTGGCACCGGGGAGCTGTTTTTT.